The 4 T cell receptor beta chains listed next were all sequenced from one sample in a study of blood T cell repertoires in COVID-19. Repertoires were generated with immunoSEQ multiplex PCR, while TCRdb's copy carries only in-frame clones and drops some. The repertoire includes 360,000 or so clones, about 90% of them detected once, and just under 3% sits in the top ten. The sample taken for sequencing was PBMCs or T cells enriched from blood (not recorded which). Every receptor here comes from a woman younger than 45 who had recovered from COVID-19.

V and J are TRBV7-2 and TRBJ2-3; 11 positions match TRBD2. Germline V gives CDR1 SGHTA, CDR2 FQGNSA. Losses at the gene ends were 5 bases for V and 3 bases for J; bases not matched to a gene: 10. CDR3 length equals 17 residues. The CDR3 DNA reads TGTGCCAGCAGCAAGAATCCGGGACTAGCGGTGACAGATACGCAGTATTTT. The encoded protein is CASSKNPGLAVTDTQYF.

The chain links TRBV27 to TRBJ1-5; D is unresolved. The CDR3 runs to 14 residues. Germline V CDR1 and CDR2: MNHEY, SMNVEV (reference sequence). The ends were cut back, 6 bases at V and 0 bases at J, with 9 bases in the middle. As DNA, the CDR3 is TGTGCCAGCAGCCGTTTTTATAGCAATCAGCCCCAGCATTTT. This gives the protein CASSRFYSNQPQHF.

The chain links TRBV27 to TRBJ2-1, with D possibly matching TRBD2 (6 bases). Looked up from germline, CDR1 is MNHEY and CDR2 is SMNVEV (reference sequence). The CDR3 has 15 residues. Trimming cost V 4 bases and J 0 bases, with 10 bases left between them. The CDR3 sequence is CASSSSESSYNEQFF. The CDR3 DNA follows: TGTGCCAGCAGTTCTAGCGAGAGCTCCTACAATGAGCAGTTCTTC.

V is TRBV12-3 or TRBV12-4 and J is TRBJ1-1; D is unclear. The CDR3 spans 12 residues. The germline V and J ends were trimmed by 6 bases and 3 bases, with 8 bases remaining between them. CDR3 loop: CASRNSYTEAFF. Here the CDR3 DNA reads TGTGCCAGCAGGAACAGTTACACTGAAGCTTTCTTT.